The text below deals with one T cell receptor (beta chain). Original methodology: It was from reference gene primer amplification that nucleated cell counts were estimated. Here immunoSEQ multiplex PCR was the method, and the copy in TCRdb shows in-frame clones only, minus some. From that table come the V and J calls and clone size; the DNA was used to work out D and trimming. This table holds around 100,000 clones, about 83% found once. Germline V gene data show CDR1 as MRHNA and CDR2 as SNTAGT. Trimming removed 0 bases from V and 2 bases from J, with 10 bases in between. This CDR3 has 15 amino acids. These data originate in a study of blood T cell repertoires in COVID-19.

This clonotype originated in a man aged 40-49 years with active or convalescent COVID-19. Source material: peripheral blood. The chain carries TRBV6-4 and TRBJ1-2; a weak D match, TRBD1 (6 bases). The CDR3 sequence is CASSDSGRGNYGYTF. The CDR3 DNA reads TGTGCCAGCAGTGACTCTGGCAGGGGAAACTATGGCTACACCTTC.